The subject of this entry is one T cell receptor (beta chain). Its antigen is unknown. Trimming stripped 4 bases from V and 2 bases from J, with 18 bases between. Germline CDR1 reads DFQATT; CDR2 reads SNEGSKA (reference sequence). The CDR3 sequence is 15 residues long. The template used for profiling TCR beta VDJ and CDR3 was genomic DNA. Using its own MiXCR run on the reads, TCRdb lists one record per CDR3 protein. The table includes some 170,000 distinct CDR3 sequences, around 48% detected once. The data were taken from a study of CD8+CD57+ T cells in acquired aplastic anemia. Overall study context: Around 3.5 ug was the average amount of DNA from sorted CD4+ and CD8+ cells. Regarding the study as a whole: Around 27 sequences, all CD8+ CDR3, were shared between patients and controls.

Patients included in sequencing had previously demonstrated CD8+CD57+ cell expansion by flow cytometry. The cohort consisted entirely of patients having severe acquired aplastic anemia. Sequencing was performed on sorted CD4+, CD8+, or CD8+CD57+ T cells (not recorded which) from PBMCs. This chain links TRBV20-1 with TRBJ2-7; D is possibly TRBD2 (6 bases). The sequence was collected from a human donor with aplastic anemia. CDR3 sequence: CSAKGMRGRTYEQYF. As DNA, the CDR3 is TGCAGTGCTAAGGGTATGCGGGGAAGGACCTACGAGCAGTACTTC.